This TCR beta chain was sequenced during a study of T cells in Graves' hyperthyroidism and ophthalmopathy. Trimming removed 3 bases at V and 2 bases at J, with 7 bases between. Germline V gene lookup returns CDR1 SGHAT and CDR2 FQNNGV. This CDR3 comprises 13 residues. This clonotype was counted a few times. Amplification of TCR beta CDR3 regions used RNA as the template. Using the HTBI primer set, a first-round RT-PCR was run on the TCR CDR3. One entry per CDR3 protein results from TCRdb running MiXCR on the multiplex PCR reads. The data contain about 340,000 distinct CDR3 sequences, 18% of them seen just once; the ten biggest clones take up 45% to 55%.

Material for sequencing was blood. The clonotype comes from a woman between 50 and 59 years old with Graves' hyperthyroidism. The chain has TRBV11-2 and TRBJ2-5, with D possibly matching TRBD2 (6 bases). This CDR3 reads CASSFSGQETQYF. CDR3 coding DNA: TGTGCCAGCAGCTTTAGCGGACAAGAGACCCAGTACTTC.